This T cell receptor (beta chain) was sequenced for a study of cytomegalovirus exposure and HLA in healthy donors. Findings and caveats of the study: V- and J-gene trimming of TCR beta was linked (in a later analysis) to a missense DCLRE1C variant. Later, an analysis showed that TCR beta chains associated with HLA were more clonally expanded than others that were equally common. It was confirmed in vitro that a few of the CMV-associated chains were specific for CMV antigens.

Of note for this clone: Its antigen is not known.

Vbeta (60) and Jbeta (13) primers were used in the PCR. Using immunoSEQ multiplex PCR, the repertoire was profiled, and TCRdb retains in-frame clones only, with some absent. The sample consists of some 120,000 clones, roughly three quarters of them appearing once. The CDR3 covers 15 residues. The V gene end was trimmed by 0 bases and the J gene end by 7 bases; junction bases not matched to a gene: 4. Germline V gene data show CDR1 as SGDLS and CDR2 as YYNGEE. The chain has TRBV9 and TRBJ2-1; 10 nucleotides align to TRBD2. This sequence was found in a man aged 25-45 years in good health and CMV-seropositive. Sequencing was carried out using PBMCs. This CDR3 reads CASSVVGSGRNEQFF. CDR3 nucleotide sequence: TGTGCCAGCAGCGTAGTTGGTAGCGGGAGGAATGAGCAGTTCTTC.